This is a list of T cell receptor beta chains from one sample in a study of cytomegalovirus exposure and HLA in healthy donors. Profiling relied on immunoSEQ multiplex PCR, and the TCRdb table lists in-frame clones only, not all of them. This sample has over 75,000 clones, with approximately 65% found just once. Sample: PBMCs. The receptors derive from a man between 25 and 39 years old in good health and CMV-seronegative. Both conserved end residues are part of each CDR3. The order of the fields is clone size, J gene, V gene, D gene, CDR3 protein, CDR3 DNA. The D gene is left open where the match is weak. Some rows mark clone size as missing; the rest say once, few, many or name a class of expanded clone.

clone size: .
J gene: TRBJ2-5
V gene: TRBV5-1
D gene: TRBD1
CDR3 protein: CASLRGTLTQETQYF
CDR3 DNA: TGCGCCAGCCTCAGGGGGACCCTGACTCAAGAGACCCAGTACTTC

clone size: few
J gene: TRBJ2-2
V gene: TRBV30
D gene: .
CDR3 protein: CAWSHPGGELFF
CDR3 DNA: TGTGCCTGGAGTCACCCGGGCGGGGAGCTGTTTTTT

clone size: once
J gene: TRBJ2-1
V gene: TRBV4-1
D gene: TRBD2
CDR3 protein: CASSQPGLAGNNEQFF
CDR3 DNA: TGCGCCAGCAGCCAACCGGGACTAGCGGGTAATAATGAGCAGTTCTTC

clone size: .
J gene: TRBJ2-1
V gene: TRBV25-1
D gene: .
CDR3 protein: CATTSHSYNEQFF
CDR3 DNA: TGTGCCACAACTAGTCATTCATACAATGAGCAGTTCTTC

clone size: .
J gene: TRBJ2-5
V gene: TRBV27
D gene: .
CDR3 protein: CASSFKGNPQVAETQYF
CDR3 DNA: TGTGCCAGCAGTTTTAAGGGGAATCCCCAAGTCGCGGAGACCCAGTACTTC

clone size: .
J gene: TRBJ1-1
V gene: TRBV4-1
D gene: .
CDR3 protein: CASSQGGGLNTEAFF
CDR3 DNA: TGCGCCAGCAGCCAAGGTGGAGGGCTGAACACTGAAGCTTTCTTT

clone size: .
J gene: TRBJ1-5
V gene: TRBV29-1
D gene: .
CDR3 protein: CSVEQDNQPQHF
CDR3 DNA: TGCAGCGTTGAGCAGGATAATCAGCCCCAGCATTTT

clone size: few
J gene: TRBJ1-4
V gene: TRBV13
D gene: .
CDR3 protein: CASSLVPGDEKLFF
CDR3 DNA: TGTGCCAGCAGCTTAGTTCCAGGGGACGAAAAACTGTTTTTT

clone size: .
J gene: TRBJ2-3
V gene: TRBV4-3
D gene: .
CDR3 protein: CASSQDDYTQYF
CDR3 DNA: TGCGCCAGCAGCCAAGACGACTATACGCAGTATTTT

clone size: .
J gene: TRBJ1-2
V gene: TRBV25-1
D gene: .
CDR3 protein: CASSEAREANYGYTF
CDR3 DNA: TGTGCCAGCAGTGAAGCGAGGGAAGCTAACTATGGCTACACCTTC

clone size: once
J gene: TRBJ2-7
V gene: TRBV27
D gene: TRBD1
CDR3 protein: CASSLTGSYEQYF
CDR3 DNA: TGTGCCAGCAGCCTGACAGGGTCCTACGAGCAGTACTTC

clone size: .
J gene: TRBJ1-1
V gene: TRBV6-4
D gene: .
CDR3 protein: CASSDGEGGTEAFF
CDR3 DNA: TGTGCCAGCAGTGATGGGGAGGGGGGCACTGAAGCTTTCTTT

clone size: .
J gene: TRBJ2-1
V gene: TRBV4-1
D gene: TRBD1
CDR3 protein: CASSPPDRAPYNEQFF
CDR3 DNA: TGCGCCAGCAGCCCTCCGGACAGGGCTCCCTACAATGAGCAGTTCTTC

clone size: .
J gene: TRBJ1-1
V gene: TRBV7-2
D gene: .
CDR3 protein: CASSAGGGLRTEAFF
CDR3 DNA: TGTGCCAGCAGCGCCGGGGGGGGGTTGAGGACTGAAGCTTTCTTT

clone size: .
J gene: TRBJ2-7
V gene: TRBV4-1
D gene: .
CDR3 protein: CASSLSRQASYEQYF
CDR3 DNA: TGCGCCAGCAGCCTTTCCAGGCAGGCTTCCTACGAGCAGTACTTC

clone size: .
J gene: TRBJ1-5
V gene: TRBV2
D gene: .
CDR3 protein: CASSDRDTRKPQHF
CDR3 DNA: TGTGCCAGCAGTGACCGGGACACCAGAAAGCCCCAGCATTTT

clone size: .
J gene: TRBJ2-7
V gene: TRBV15
D gene: .
CDR3 protein: CATSRGNEQYF
CDR3 DNA: TGTGCCACCAGCAGGGGCAACGAGCAGTACTTC

clone size: few
J gene: TRBJ1-4
V gene: TRBV30
D gene: .
CDR3 protein: CAWLRGSTNEKLFF
CDR3 DNA: TGTGCCTGGTTGAGGGGGTCGACTAATGAAAAACTGTTTTTT

clone size: once
J gene: TRBJ1-2
V gene: TRBV28
D gene: .
CDR3 protein: CASTLDSHYGYTF
CDR3 DNA: TGTGCCAGCACCTTGGACAGTCACTATGGCTACACCTTC

clone size: .
J gene: TRBJ1-2
V gene: TRBV7-2
D gene: .
CDR3 protein: CASSPGGGSNYGYTF
CDR3 DNA: TGTGCCAGCAGCCCCGGCGGGGGAAGTAACTATGGCTACACCTTC

clone size: .
J gene: TRBJ2-5
V gene: TRBV6-5
D gene: TRBD2
CDR3 protein: CASSALAGYQETQYF
CDR3 DNA: TGTGCCAGCAGTGCCCTAGCGGGGTACCAAGAGACCCAGTACTTC

clone size: .
J gene: TRBJ1-2
V gene: TRBV19
D gene: TRBD1
CDR3 protein: CASSQTRQGQNYGYTF
CDR3 DNA: TGTGCCAGTAGCCAAACTCGACAGGGTCAGAACTATGGCTACACCTTC

clone size: .
J gene: TRBJ1-5
V gene: TRBV2
D gene: .
CDR3 protein: CASSGGTYQPQHF
CDR3 DNA: TGTGCCAGCAGTGGGGGCACCTATCAGCCCCAGCATTTT

clone size: .
J gene: TRBJ1-4
V gene: TRBV6-1
D gene: .
CDR3 protein: CASCRRGDEKLFF
CDR3 DNA: TGTGCCAGCTGTCGCAGGGGCGATGAAAAACTGTTTTTT

clone size: .
J gene: TRBJ2-3
V gene: TRBV27
D gene: TRBD2
CDR3 protein: CASTPPAGGKGDTQYF
CDR3 DNA: TGTGCCAGCACTCCCCCAGCGGGAGGAAAGGGGGATACGCAGTATTTT

clone size: .
J gene: TRBJ1-5
V gene: TRBV19
D gene: TRBD1
CDR3 protein: CASSGDREPTVGQPQHF
CDR3 DNA: TGTGCCAGTAGCGGGGACAGGGAACCCACCGTGGGTCAGCCCCAGCATTTT

clone size: .
J gene: TRBJ1-2
V gene: TRBV7-3
D gene: TRBD1
CDR3 protein: CASSTGTGGVGYTF
CDR3 DNA: TGTGCCAGCAGCACCGGGACAGGGGGCGTTGGCTACACCTTC

clone size: .
J gene: TRBJ2-5
V gene: TRBV6-5
D gene: .
CDR3 protein: CASSFGDQETQYF
CDR3 DNA: TGTGCCAGCAGTTTCGGGGACCAAGAGACCCAGTACTTC

clone size: few
J gene: TRBJ1-4
V gene: TRBV6-5
D gene: .
CDR3 protein: CASSYSRGGEGEKLFF
CDR3 DNA: TGTGCCAGCAGTTACTCGAGAGGAGGGGAGGGTGAAAAACTGTTTTTT

clone size: few
J gene: TRBJ2-7
V gene: TRBV7-8
D gene: TRBD2
CDR3 protein: CASSYREGAAPEQYF
CDR3 DNA: TGTGCCAGCAGCTACCGGGAGGGTGCAGCTCCCGAGCAGTACTTC

clone size: .
J gene: TRBJ2-1
V gene: TRBV27
D gene: TRBD2
CDR3 protein: CASSTLAGRNEQFF
CDR3 DNA: TGTGCCAGCAGCACCCTAGCGGGGCGGAATGAGCAGTTCTTC

clone size: .
J gene: TRBJ2-1
V gene: TRBV12-1
D gene: .
CDR3 protein: CASSFGRGPYNEQFF
CDR3 DNA: TGTGCCAGCAGCTTTGGGCGGGGGCCCTACAATGAGCAGTTCTTC

clone size: .
J gene: TRBJ2-7
V gene: TRBV4-2
D gene: TRBD2
CDR3 protein: CASSQGLADTYEQYF
CDR3 DNA: TGTGCCAGCAGCCAAGGACTAGCGGATACCTACGAGCAGTACTTC

clone size: few
J gene: TRBJ1-2
V gene: TRBV6-5
D gene: .
CDR3 protein: CASSYSDQDYYGYTF
CDR3 DNA: TGTGCCAGCAGTTACTCGGATCAGGACTACTATGGCTACACCTTC

clone size: .
J gene: TRBJ2-7
V gene: TRBV6-5
D gene: TRBD1
CDR3 protein: CASSYRAGGSYEQYF
CDR3 DNA: TGTGCCAGCAGTTACCGGGCAGGGGGCTCCTACGAGCAGTACTTC

clone size: .
J gene: TRBJ2-3
V gene: TRBV27
D gene: TRBD2
CDR3 protein: CASSRGLAGTDTQYF
CDR3 DNA: TGTGCCAGCAGTCGGGGACTAGCGGGGACAGATACGCAGTATTTT

clone size: .
J gene: TRBJ2-7
V gene: TRBV6-5
D gene: TRBD1
CDR3 protein: CASRSPGTVFYEQYF
CDR3 DNA: TGTGCCAGCAGATCCCCCGGGACAGTCTTCTACGAGCAGTACTTC

clone size: .
J gene: TRBJ1-3
V gene: TRBV29-1
D gene: .
CDR3 protein: CSGGLGNAGNTIYF
CDR3 DNA: TGCAGCGGGGGCCTAGGGAACGCTGGAAACACCATATATTTT

clone size: few
J gene: TRBJ2-3
V gene: TRBV11-3
D gene: .
CDR3 protein: CASSLDRDTDTQYF
CDR3 DNA: TGTGCCAGCAGCTTAGATCGGGACACAGATACGCAGTATTTT

clone size: .
J gene: TRBJ1-2
V gene: TRBV6-5
D gene: TRBD1
CDR3 protein: CAATGQGALDGYTF
CDR3 DNA: TGTGCCGCCACCGGGCAGGGGGCTCTTGATGGCTACACCTTC

clone size: .
J gene: TRBJ1-3
V gene: TRBV6-1
D gene: .
CDR3 protein: CASSEYLVSGNTIYF
CDR3 DNA: TGTGCCAGCAGTGAATACTTGGTTTCAGGAAACACCATATATTTT

clone size: .
J gene: TRBJ1-2
V gene: TRBV5-4
D gene: .
CDR3 protein: CASSLGGLDKWGALNYGYTF
CDR3 DNA: TGTGCCAGCAGCCTCGGGGGGCTAGACAAATGGGGTGCCCTAAACTATGGCTACACCTTC

clone size: .
J gene: TRBJ1-1
V gene: TRBV5-5
D gene: .
CDR3 protein: CASSPKTGSTEAFF
CDR3 DNA: TGTGCCAGCAGCCCTAAAACAGGGTCCACTGAAGCTTTCTTT

clone size: .
J gene: TRBJ1-2
V gene: TRBV19
D gene: .
CDR3 protein: CASSIGFRGDYGYTF
CDR3 DNA: TGTGCCAGTAGTATAGGTTTCCGGGGGGACTATGGCTACACCTTC

clone size: .
J gene: TRBJ1-5
V gene: TRBV18
D gene: .
CDR3 protein: CASSGEFYQPQHF
CDR3 DNA: TGTGCCAGCTCAGGGGAGTTTTATCAGCCCCAGCATTTT

clone size: .
J gene: TRBJ1-1
V gene: TRBV28
D gene: .
CDR3 protein: CASSFTWGGETEAFF
CDR3 DNA: TGTGCCAGCAGTTTCACCTGGGGTGGGGAGACTGAAGCTTTCTTT

clone size: once
J gene: TRBJ1-4
V gene: TRBV5-4
D gene: TRBD1
CDR3 protein: CASSSQGATNEKLFF
CDR3 DNA: TGTGCCAGCAGCTCCCAGGGGGCAACTAATGAAAAACTGTTTTTT

clone size: .
J gene: TRBJ2-3
V gene: TRBV4-1
D gene: .
CDR3 protein: CASSQGPRADTQYF
CDR3 DNA: TGCGCCAGCAGCCAAGGTCCTCGGGCAGATACGCAGTATTTT

clone size: .
J gene: TRBJ2-7
V gene: TRBV15
D gene: .
CDR3 protein: CATSQGYEQYF
CDR3 DNA: TGTGCCACCTCGCAGGGGTACGAGCAGTACTTC

clone size: .
J gene: TRBJ2-7
V gene: TRBV4-1
D gene: TRBD1
CDR3 protein: CASSQAAQGTYEQYF
CDR3 DNA: TGCGCCAGCAGCCAAGCGGCACAGGGGACCTACGAGCAGTACTTC

clone size: .
J gene: TRBJ1-2
V gene: TRBV30
D gene: .
CDR3 protein: CAWSFPGAGGYGYTF
CDR3 DNA: TGTGCCTGGAGTTTCCCCGGGGCGGGGGGCTATGGCTACACCTTC

clone size: .
J gene: TRBJ2-1
V gene: TRBV7-2
D gene: TRBD1
CDR3 protein: CASSRDRDNEQFF
CDR3 DNA: TGTGCCAGCAGCAGGGACAGGGACAATGAGCAGTTCTTC

clone size: .
J gene: TRBJ1-1
V gene: TRBV5-1
D gene: .
CDR3 protein: CASSPDLIEAEAFF
CDR3 DNA: TGCGCCAGCAGCCCAGACCTTATCGAGGCTGAAGCTTTCTTT